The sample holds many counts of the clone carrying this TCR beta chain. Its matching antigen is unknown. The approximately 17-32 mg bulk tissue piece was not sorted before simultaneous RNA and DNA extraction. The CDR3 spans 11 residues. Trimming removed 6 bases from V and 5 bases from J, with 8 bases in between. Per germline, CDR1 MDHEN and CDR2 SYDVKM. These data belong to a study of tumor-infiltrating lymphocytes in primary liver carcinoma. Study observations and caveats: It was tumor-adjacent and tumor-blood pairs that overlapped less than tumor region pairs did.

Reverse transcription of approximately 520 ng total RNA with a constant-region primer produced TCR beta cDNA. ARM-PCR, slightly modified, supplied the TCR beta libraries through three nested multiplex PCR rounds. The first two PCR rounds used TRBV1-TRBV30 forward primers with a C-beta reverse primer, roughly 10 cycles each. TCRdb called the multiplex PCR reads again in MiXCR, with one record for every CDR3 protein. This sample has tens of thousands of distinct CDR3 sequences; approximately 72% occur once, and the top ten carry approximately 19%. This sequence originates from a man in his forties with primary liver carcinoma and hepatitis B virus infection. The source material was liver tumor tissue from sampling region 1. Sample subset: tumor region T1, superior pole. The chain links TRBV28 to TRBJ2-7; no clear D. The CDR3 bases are TGTGCCAGCAGCAATTCCCACGAGCAGTACTTC. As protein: CASSNSHEQYF.